What follows is one T cell receptor (beta chain) and its context. The sample is drawn from a study of T cell changes during pregnancy in multiple sclerosis. The CDR3 has 16 amino acids. Germline CDR1 KGHSH, CDR2 LQKENI. Between the trimmed V and J ends, which lost 3 bases and 0 bases, there was a span of 14 bases. TCRdb's copy holds only in-frame clones and misses some; the assay was immunoSEQ multiplex PCR. The table records nearly 40,000 clones, about 90% of them present only once. This chain joins TRBV18 and TRBJ1-1, with D perhaps TRBD1 (5 bases). The TCR was taken from a female donor with multiple sclerosis, enrolled in a pregnancy study. This specimen was CD4+ T cells from peripheral blood mononuclear cells, taken in the third trimester of pregnancy. CDR3 nucleotide sequence: TGTGCCAGCTCACCCGGACAACCTGAATTGAACACTGAAGCTTTCTTT. Protein sequence: CASSPGQPELNTEAFF.